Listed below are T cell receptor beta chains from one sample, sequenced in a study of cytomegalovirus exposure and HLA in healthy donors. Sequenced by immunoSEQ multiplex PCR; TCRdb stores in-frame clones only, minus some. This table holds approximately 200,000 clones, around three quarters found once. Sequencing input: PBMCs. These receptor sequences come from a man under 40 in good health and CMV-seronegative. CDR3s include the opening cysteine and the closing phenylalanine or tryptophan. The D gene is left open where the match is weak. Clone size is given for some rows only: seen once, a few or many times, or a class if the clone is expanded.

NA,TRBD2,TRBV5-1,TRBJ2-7,CASSLEPSGGYEQYF,TGCGCCAGCAGCTTGGAGCCTAGCGGGGGCTACGAGCAGTACTTC
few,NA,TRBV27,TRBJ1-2,CASSHRTEGGYTF,TGTGCCAGCAGTCATCGGACAGAAGGAGGCTACACCTTC
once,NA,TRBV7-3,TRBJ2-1,CASSLGRVTYNEQFF,TGTGCCAGCAGCTTAGGCAGGGTGACCTACAATGAGCAGTTCTTC
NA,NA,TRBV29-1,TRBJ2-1,CSALEDSYNEQFF,TGCAGCGCCTTGGAGGATTCCTACAATGAGCAGTTCTTC
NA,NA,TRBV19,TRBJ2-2,CASSVVAFRTGELFF,TGTGCCAGTAGCGTGGTAGCGTTTCGCACCGGGGAGCTGTTTTTT
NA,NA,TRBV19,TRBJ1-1,CASSTNSPGAFF,TGTGCCAGTAGTACCAATTCCCCCGGGGCTTTCTTT
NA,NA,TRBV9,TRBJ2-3,CASSALTGSFTDTQYF,TGTGCCAGCAGCGCCCTAACAGGTAGTTTCACAGATACGCAGTATTTT
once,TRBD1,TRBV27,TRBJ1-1,CASRLRQGRAFF,TGTGCCAGCAGGTTACGACAGGGGAGAGCTTTCTTT
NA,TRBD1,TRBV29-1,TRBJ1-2,CSVRQGGRNYGYTF,TGCAGCGTTCGTCAGGGGGGTAGGAACTATGGCTACACCTTC
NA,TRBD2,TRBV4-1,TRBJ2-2,CASSHGLAGTGELFF,TGCGCCAGCAGCCACGGACTAGCGGGCACCGGGGAGCTGTTTTTT
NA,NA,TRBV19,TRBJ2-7,CASSIAGQRGRSSSYEQYF,TGTGCCAGTAGTATTGCGGGGCAAAGAGGCCGATCTTCATCCTACGAGCAGTACTTC
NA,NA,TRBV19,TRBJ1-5,CASSIWGDSQPQHF,TGTGCCAGTAGTATTTGGGGGGATAGCCAGCCCCAGCATTTT
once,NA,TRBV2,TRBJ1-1,CASPLLANTEAFF,TGTGCCAGCCCCCTTCTGGCGAACACTGAAGCTTTCTTT
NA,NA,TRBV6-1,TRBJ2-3,CASIDSHTDTQYF,TGTGCCAGCATAGACAGCCACACAGATACGCAGTATTTT
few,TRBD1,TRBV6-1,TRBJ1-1,CASSEKRGPTEAFF,TGTGCCAGCAGTGAAAAGAGGGGGCCCACTGAAGCTTTCTTT
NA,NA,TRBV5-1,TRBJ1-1,CASSPGITEAFF,TGCGCCAGCAGCCCGGGGATCACTGAAGCTTTCTTT
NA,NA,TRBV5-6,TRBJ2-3,CASSLLGTSTDTQYF,TGTGCCAGCAGCTTGTTGGGGACTAGCACAGATACGCAGTATTTT
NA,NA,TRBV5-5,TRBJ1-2,CASSLTGYGYTF,TGTGCCAGCAGCTTGACGGGCTATGGCTACACCTTC
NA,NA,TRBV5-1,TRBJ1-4,CASSRDTSEKLFF,TGCGCCAGCAGCCGGGACACTAGTGAAAAACTGTTTTTT
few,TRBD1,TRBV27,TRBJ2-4,CASSRTGEDIQYF,TGTGCCAGCAGTCGGACAGGGGAGGACATTCAGTACTTC
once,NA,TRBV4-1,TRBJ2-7,CASSQVGTVVFYEQYF,TGCGCCAGCAGCCAAGTTGGGACTGTCGTTTTCTACGAGCAGTACTTC
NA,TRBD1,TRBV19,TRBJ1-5,CASSVTGGAGQPQHF,TGTGCCAGTAGTGTGACAGGGGGCGCAGGGCAGCCCCAGCATTTT
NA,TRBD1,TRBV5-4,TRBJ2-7,CASSSWTGGPYEQYF,TGTGCCAGCAGCTCCTGGACAGGGGGACCCTACGAGCAGTACTTC
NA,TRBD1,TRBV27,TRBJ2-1,CASSLYRGLLYNEQFF,TGTGCCAGCAGTTTATACAGGGGCCTCCTCTACAATGAGCAGTTCTTC
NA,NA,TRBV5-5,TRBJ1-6,CASSPDSTGYSPLHF,TGTGCCAGCAGCCCGGACTCTACAGGGTATTCACCCCTCCACTTT
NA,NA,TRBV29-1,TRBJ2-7,CSVEGWQGSSEQYF,TGCAGCGTTGAGGGGTGGCAGGGCTCGTCCGAGCAGTACTTC
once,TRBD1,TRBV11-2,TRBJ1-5,CASSLGTGVSGNQPQHF,TGTGCCAGCAGCTTAGGGACAGGGGTGAGCGGCAATCAGCCCCAGCATTTT
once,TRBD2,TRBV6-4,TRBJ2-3,CASSDRASGREDTDTQYF,TGTGCCAGCAGTGACAGGGCTAGCGGGAGGGAAGACACAGATACGCAGTATTTT
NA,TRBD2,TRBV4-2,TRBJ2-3,CASSPAVLAGEDTQYF,TGTGCCAGCAGCCCAGCGGTACTAGCGGGAGAGGATACGCAGTATTTT
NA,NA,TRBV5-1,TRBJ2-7,CASSPSTTSGYEQYF,TGCGCCAGCAGCCCGAGCACGACTAGTGGGTACGAGCAGTACTTC
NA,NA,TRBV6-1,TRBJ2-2,CASIRPGLNTGELFF,TGTGCCAGCATTCGACCGGGACTGAACACCGGGGAGCTGTTTTTT
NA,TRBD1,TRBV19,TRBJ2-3,CATGQGASGADTQYF,TGTGCCACCGGACAGGGGGCGAGTGGGGCAGATACGCAGTATTTT
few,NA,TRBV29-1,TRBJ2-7,CSVEDRGSSAYEQYF,TGCAGCGTTGAAGATCGAGGTTCGTCCGCCTACGAGCAGTACTTC
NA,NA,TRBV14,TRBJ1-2,CASSQDPGYNYGYTF,TGTGCCAGCAGCCAAGACCCAGGATATAACTATGGCTACACCTTC
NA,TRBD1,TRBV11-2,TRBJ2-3,CASRGQGPDTQYF,TGTGCCAGCAGAGGACAGGGCCCAGATACGCAGTATTTT
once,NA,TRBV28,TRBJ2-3,CASSETGDSDTQYF,TGTGCCAGCAGCGAAACAGGGGACTCAGATACGCAGTATTTT
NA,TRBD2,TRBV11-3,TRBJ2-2,CASSSASGRANTGELFF,TGTGCCAGCAGCTCTGCTAGCGGGAGGGCGAACACCGGGGAGCTGTTTTTT
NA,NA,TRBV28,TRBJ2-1,CASSLIRENNEQFF,TGTGCCAGCAGTTTAATTAGGGAGAACAATGAGCAGTTCTTC
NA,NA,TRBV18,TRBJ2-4,CASSPETPGLAKNIQYF,TGTGCCAGCTCACCAGAGACGCCAGGTTTAGCCAAAAACATTCAGTACTTC
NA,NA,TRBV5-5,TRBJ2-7,CASSLAAGLGVYEQYF,TGTGCCAGCAGCTTGGCGGCAGGGCTTGGAGTCTACGAGCAGTACTTC
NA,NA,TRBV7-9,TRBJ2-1,CASRYSGDREQFF,TGTGCCAGCAGATATTCGGGGGACAGAGAGCAGTTCTTC
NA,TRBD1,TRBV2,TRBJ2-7,CASSPAGTGTNEQYF,TGTGCCAGCAGCCCAGCCGGGACAGGAACGAACGAGCAGTACTTC
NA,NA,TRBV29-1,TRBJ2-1,CSVVVADSYNEQLF,TGCAGCGTTGTGGTAGCGGACTCCTACAATGAGCAGCTCTTC
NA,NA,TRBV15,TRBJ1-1,CAGGGSGSEAFF,TGTGCTGGCGGGGGGTCGGGGTCTGAAGCTTTCTTT
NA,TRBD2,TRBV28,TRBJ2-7,CASSLGTSGIYEQYF,TGTGCCAGCAGTCTCGGGACTAGCGGAATCTACGAGCAGTACTTC